Following are 6 T cell receptor beta chains from one sample sequenced in a study of PD-L1 blockade in urothelial cancer. The sample's time point: peripheral blood 6 weeks after treatment start. Using immunoSEQ multiplex PCR, the repertoire was profiled, and TCRdb retains in-frame clones only, with some absent. The table records approximately 83,000 clones, less than 90% of them present only once. The source was PBMCs, collected around atezolizumab (anti-PD-L1) treatment. Every receptor here comes from a man aged 65 to 85 with urothelial cancer.

The chain joins TRBV7-9 to TRBJ1-4; TRBD1 agrees at 9 bases. The CDR3 has 16 amino acids. Trimming cost V 5 bases and J 5 bases; bases outside gene matches: 9. Germline CDR1 SEHNR, CDR2 FQNEAQ (reference sequence). CDR3 nucleotide sequence: TGTGCCAGCAGCCCTGGATTACAGGGGGCGAATGAAAAACTGTTTTTT. This translates into CASSPGLQGANEKLFF.

The chain combines TRBV7-2 with TRBJ2-1, with 8 bases that match TRBD2. V gave up 4 bases and J gave up 13 bases; unmatched junction bases: 9. The CDR3 is made up of 13 amino acids. Germline lookup yields CDR1 SGHTA and CDR2 FQGNSA. This CDR3 reads CASSSPTSDPQFF. In DNA, the CDR3 is TGTGCCAGCAGCTCCCCGACTAGCGACCCACAGTTCTTC.

The sample holds one count of this clone. This rearrangement joins TRBV5-1 to TRBJ2-5, with D maybe TRBD1 (6 bases). V lost 2 bases and J lost 0, with 8 bases in between. The CDR3 is 14 residues long. Germline V gene lookup returns CDR1 SGHRS and CDR2 YFSETQ. The CDR3, as DNA: TGCGCCAGCAGCTTTGAGGGGGACCAAGAGACCCAGTACTTC. Translated: CASSFEGDQETQYF. Filled out from reference TRBV5-1 and TRBJ2-5, the complete variable domain reads KAGVTQTPRYLIKTRGQQVTLSCSPISGHRSVSWYQQTPGQGLQFLFEYFSETQRNKGNFPGRFSGRQFSNSRSEMNVSTLELGDSALYLCASSFEGDQETQYFGPGTRLLVL.

The CDR3 protein is CASSALAGAEPALRNIQYF. CDR3 DNA: TGCGCCAGCAGCGCACTAGCGGGGGCCGAACCGGCGCTCAGAAACATTCAGTACTTC. The V gene is TRBV5-1, the J gene TRBJ2-4; 11 bases are shared with TRBD2. V lost 4 bases to trimming and J lost 6 bases; unmatched junction nucleotides: 18. Germline V gene lookup returns CDR1 SGHRS and CDR2 YFSETQ. The CDR3 has 19 amino acids.

V usage is TRBV6-5 and J usage is TRBJ1-2, with a possible D match to TRBD1 (5 bases). Trimming pared 2 bases from V and 1 base from J, leaving 8 bases between. The CDR3 is made up of 14 amino acids. From germline, CDR1 is MNHEY and CDR2 SVGAGI. CDR3 residues: CASSYGANNYGYTF. The CDR3 region has the DNA TGTGCCAGCAGTTACGGGGCAAATAACTATGGCTACACCTTC.

The chain has TRBV19 and TRBJ2-7, with D perhaps matching TRBD1 (6 bases). V lost 1 base and J 4 bases, leaving 14 bases between the germline ends. The CDR3 has 15 residues. Germline values: CDR1 LNHDA, CDR2 SQIVND (reference sequence). The CDR3 bases are TGTGCCAGTAGTATAGGTTGGGACACGAAATACGAGCAGTACTTC. It codes for CASSIGWDTKYEQYF.